These 7 T cell receptor beta chains originate from one sample sequenced in a study of vaccination and CD4 T cells after COVID-19. The treatment: approximately 11-day PBMC culture with coronavirus spike peptide pools or control peptides (ViraFEST assay). What these receptors recognize is not known. With the Oncomine TCR Beta short-read assay, DNA from cultured CD4+ T cells was sequenced. One entry per CDR3 protein, called by TCRdb with MiXCR from the PCR reads. In the table there are some 14,000 distinct CDR3 sequences, 40% to 60% of which are singletons. The sample in question was CD4+ T cells from blood, cultured in vitro, obtained before SARS-CoV-2 vaccination. The receptors derive from a human donor who had recovered from COVID-19.

A few counts support this clonotype. The rearrangement links TRBV6-1 to TRBJ1-1; D gene ambiguous. CDR1 is MNHNS and CDR2 is SASEGT in the germline V gene. This CDR3 comprises 13 residues. V lost 5 bases and J lost 2, with 9 bases in between. For the CDR3, the DNA is TGTGCCAGCAGTCGTACAGAAAACACTGAAGCTTTCTTT. This codes for CASSRTENTEAFF.

J is TRBJ1-6 and V is TRBV2; TRBD1 matches 9 bases. The germline V gene has CDR1 SNHLY and CDR2 FYNNEI. V lost 3 bases, J lost 5 bases, and 2 bases stayed unmatched. The length of the CDR3 is 15 residues. Here the CDR3 reads CASSEGTGHNSPLHF. Written as DNA, the CDR3 is TGTGCCAGCAGTGAGGGGACAGGGCATAATTCACCCCTCCACTTT.

This clonotype is classed as medium-sized. This chain links TRBV25-1 with TRBJ2-1; TRBD2 matches at 7 bases. The V gene's germline CDR1 is MGHDK and CDR2 SYGVNS. The CDR3 is 17 amino acids. The junction had 10 bases not matched to a gene; V was cut back by 0 bases and J by 5 bases. CDR3: CASSEYGAGVHHNEQFF. The DNA for the CDR3 is TGTGCCAGCAGTGAATATGGGGCGGGAGTGCATCACAATGAGCAGTTCTTC.

This sequence joins TRBV24-1 and TRBJ2-7; D is possibly TRBD1 or TRBD2 (5 bases each). Trimming stripped 4 bases from V and 12 bases from J, with 21 bases between. CDR3 length equals 14 residues. Germline V gene data show CDR1 as KGHDR and CDR2 as SFDVKD. The CDR3 nucleotides are TGTGCCACCAGTGAGCCTACCGGGACCCCTTCGCTGTACTTC. Translating gives CATSEPTGTPSLYF.

The chain couples TRBV24-1 to TRBJ2-1, with D unclear. This CDR3 region has 14 residues. CDR1 and CDR2 from the germline V gene are KGHDR and SFDVKD. Trimming stripped 7 bases from V and 0 bases from J, with 9 bases between. In DNA, the CDR3 is TGTGCCACCAGCGCAGCTAGCTCCTACAATGAGCAGTTCTTC. It is translated as CATSAASSYNEQFF.

This clonotype occurred a few times. J is TRBJ2-7 and V is TRBV20-1, with 9 bases matching TRBD2. The CDR3 consists of 21 residues. Trimming at V came to 0 bases and at J to 4 bases, leaving 25 bases not matched to a gene. Per the germline V gene, CDR1 is DFQATT and CDR2 is SNEGSKA (reference sequence). The CDR3 DNA reads TGCAGTGCTAGAGATGTCGGGGCTAGCGGGGATCTTAACTCCTTGGGTTACGAGCAGTACTTC. Translating it yields CSARDVGASGDLNSLGYEQYF.

The gene calls are TRBV20-1 and TRBJ2-5, with D possibly matching TRBD2 (5 bases). V gave up 0 bases and J gave up 1 base, with 9 bases separating them. This CDR3 contains 14 residues. Germline loops: CDR1 DFQATT, CDR2 SNEGSKA (reference sequence). This chain's CDR3 is CSARDGSGQETQYF. The CDR3, as DNA: TGCAGTGCTAGAGATGGGAGCGGCCAAGAGACCCAGTACTTC.